This T cell receptor beta chain comes out of a study of T cell responses to AZD1222 COVID-19 vaccine. This clone was picked up many times. Antigen: not known. Whole-study results and caveats: Spike-spanning, vaccine-associated CD4 TCRs were dominant at 160-218 and 743-854. Compared with day 0, the breadth and depth of the Spike-specific TCR repertoire rose significantly after two doses of AZD1222.

Using immunoSEQ multiplex PCR, the repertoire was profiled, and TCRdb retains in-frame clones only, with some absent. The table records around 110,000 clones, 80% to 90% of them present only once. V gave up 4 bases and J gave up 2 bases; unmatched junction bases: 8. The germline V gene has CDR1 SGHNT and CDR2 YYREEE (reference sequence). This CDR3 is 16 amino acids long. This TCR derives from an adult in good health. The specimen was peripheral blood, collected on day 0 of AZD1222 vaccination. The V and J genes are TRBV5-4 and TRBJ2-5, with 10 bases lining up with TRBD2. CDR3 bases: TGTGCCAGCAGCCCCGGGGGTAGCGGGGGGCAAGAGACCCAGTACTTC. Protein sequence: CASSPGGSGGQETQYF.